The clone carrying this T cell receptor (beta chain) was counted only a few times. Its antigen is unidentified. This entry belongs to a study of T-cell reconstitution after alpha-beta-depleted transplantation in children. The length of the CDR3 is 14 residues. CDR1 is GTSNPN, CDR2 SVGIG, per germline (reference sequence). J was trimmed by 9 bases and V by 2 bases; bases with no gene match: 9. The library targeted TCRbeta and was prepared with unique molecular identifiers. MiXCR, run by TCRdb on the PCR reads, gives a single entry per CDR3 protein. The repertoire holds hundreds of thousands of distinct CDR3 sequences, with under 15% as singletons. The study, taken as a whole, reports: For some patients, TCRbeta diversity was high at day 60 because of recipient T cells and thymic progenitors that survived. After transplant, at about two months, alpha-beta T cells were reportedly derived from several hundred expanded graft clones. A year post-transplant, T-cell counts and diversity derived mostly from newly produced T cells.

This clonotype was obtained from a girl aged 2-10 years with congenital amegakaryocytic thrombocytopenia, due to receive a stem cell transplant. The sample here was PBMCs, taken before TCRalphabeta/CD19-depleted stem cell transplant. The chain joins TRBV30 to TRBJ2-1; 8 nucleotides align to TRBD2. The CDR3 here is CAWSKKFGRAEQFF. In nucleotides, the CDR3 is TGTGCCTGGAGTAAGAAGTTCGGGAGGGCTGAGCAGTTCTTC.